The T cell receptor (beta chain) described here comes from a study of a mutant IDH1 vaccine in newly diagnosed glioma. Study-level information: Across weeks 1, 3, 5, 7, 11, 15, 19 and 23, patients received a vaccination each time, eight in all. Vaccines began 4-6 weeks after radiotherapy alone, or with temozolomide cycles. Beforehand, treatment had been radiotherapy, temozolomide, or both; the majority received both.

TCRdb keeps only in-frame clones here, not all; method: immunoSEQ multiplex PCR. The top ten hold roughly 1.5% of the sample, which has tens of thousands of clones, 87% seen once. Details on this clone: What it recognizes is unknown.

Study conclusions and caveats: Altogether, 85% to 95% of patients exhibited vaccine-induced immune responses.

The V segment lost 4 bases and the J segment 7 bases; nucleotides outside the gene matches: 7. The V gene's germline CDR1 is SGHRS and CDR2 YFSETQ. CDR3 length: 15 residues. Stated time point: week 23, last vaccination. Every vaccine dose comprised 300 ug of mutant IDH1 20-mer peptide plus topical imiquimod. The material was PBMCs, obtained from a glioma patient whose treatment included an IDH1 peptide vaccine. The sequence came from a man aged 40-50 years with glioma. This rearrangement joins TRBV5-1 to TRBJ1-4, with 10 bases aligning to TRBD1. In DNA form, the CDR3 reads TGCGCCAGCAGCCCGACAGGGGGCGCAGGTGAAAAACTGTTTTTT. Residues: CASSPTGGAGEKLFF.